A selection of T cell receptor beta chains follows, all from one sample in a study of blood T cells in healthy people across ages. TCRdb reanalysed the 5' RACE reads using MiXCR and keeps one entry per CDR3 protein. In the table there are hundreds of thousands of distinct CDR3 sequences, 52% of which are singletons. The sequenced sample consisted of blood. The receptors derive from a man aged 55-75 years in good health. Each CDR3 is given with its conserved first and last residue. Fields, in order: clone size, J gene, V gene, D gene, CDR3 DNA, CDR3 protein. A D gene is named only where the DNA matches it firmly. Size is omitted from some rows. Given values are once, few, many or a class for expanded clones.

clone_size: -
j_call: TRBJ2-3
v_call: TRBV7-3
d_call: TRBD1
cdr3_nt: TGTGCCAGCAGCTCCCCAGGGGGAATGCAGTATTTT
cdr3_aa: CASSSPGGMQYF

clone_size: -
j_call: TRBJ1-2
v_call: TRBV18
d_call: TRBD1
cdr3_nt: TGTGCCAGCGCACCAGGACAGGGCGAGGGCTACACCTTC
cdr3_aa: CASAPGQGEGYTF

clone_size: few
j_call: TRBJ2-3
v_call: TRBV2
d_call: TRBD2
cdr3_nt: TGTGCCAGCAAGGCTAGCGGGGGAGGCACAGATACGCAGTATTTT
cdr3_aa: CASKASGGGTDTQYF

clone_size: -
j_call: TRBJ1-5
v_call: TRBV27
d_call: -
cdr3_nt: TGTGCCAGTCACAATCAGCCCCAGCATTTT
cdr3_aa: CASHNQPQHF

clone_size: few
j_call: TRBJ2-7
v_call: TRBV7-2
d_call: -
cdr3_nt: TGTGCCAGCAGTGCAGGAGGGACCCCCAGCGAGCAGTACTTC
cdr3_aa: CASSAGGTPSEQYF

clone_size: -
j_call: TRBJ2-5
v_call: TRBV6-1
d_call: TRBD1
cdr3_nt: TGTGCCAGCAGTGCCCTGACAGGGCGGAGGGAGACCCAGTACTTC
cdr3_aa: CASSALTGRRETQYF

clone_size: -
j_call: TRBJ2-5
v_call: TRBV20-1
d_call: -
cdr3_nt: TGCAGTGCTAGAGATTGGGCCTCCAACCAAGAGACCCAGTACTTC
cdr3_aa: CSARDWASNQETQYF

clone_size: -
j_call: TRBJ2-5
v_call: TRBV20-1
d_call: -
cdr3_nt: TGCAGTGCTAGAGGAGGGGCAGCCCGCCAAGAGACCCAGTACTTC
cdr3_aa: CSARGGAARQETQYF

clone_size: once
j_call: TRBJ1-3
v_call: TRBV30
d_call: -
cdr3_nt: TGTGCCTGGGCTCCAGGGGCCGCCTCTGGAAACACCATATATTTT
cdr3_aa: CAWAPGAASGNTIYF

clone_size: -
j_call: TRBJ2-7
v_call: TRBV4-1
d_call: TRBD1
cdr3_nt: TGCGCCAGCAGCCAGAACGACAGGGAAACTCAGCAGTACTTC
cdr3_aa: CASSQNDRETQQYF

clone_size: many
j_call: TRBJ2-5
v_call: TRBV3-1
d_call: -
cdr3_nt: TGTGCCAGCAGCCCGGGGGTTAAAGAGACCCAGTACTTC
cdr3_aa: CASSPGVKETQYF

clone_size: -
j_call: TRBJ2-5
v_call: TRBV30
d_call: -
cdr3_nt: TGTGCCTGGAGGCCGAGGGGAGGCCAAGAGACCCAGTACTTC
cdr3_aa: CAWRPRGGQETQYF

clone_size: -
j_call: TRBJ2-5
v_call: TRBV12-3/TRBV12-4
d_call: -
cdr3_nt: TGTGCCAGCAGTTTCGGCGGGGAGGTGTCGACCCAGTACTTC
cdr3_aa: CASSFGGEVSTQYF

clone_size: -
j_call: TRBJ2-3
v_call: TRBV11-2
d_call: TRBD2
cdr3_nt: TGTGCCAGCAGCCGATCGACTAGCGGGCTCACAGATACGCAGTATTTT
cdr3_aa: CASSRSTSGLTDTQYF

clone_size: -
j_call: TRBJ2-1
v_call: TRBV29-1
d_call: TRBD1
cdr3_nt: TGCAGCGTTAGGGACAGGTTTCAGTTTGGGCAGTTCTTC
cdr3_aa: CSVRDRFQFGQFF

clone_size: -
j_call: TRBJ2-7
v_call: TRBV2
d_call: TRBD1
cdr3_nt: TGTGCCAGCAGGACAGGGTTTTCCCGCGAGCAGTACTTC
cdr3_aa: CASRTGFSREQYF

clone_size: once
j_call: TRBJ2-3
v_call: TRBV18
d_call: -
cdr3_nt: TGTGCCAGCTCAACCTCGGCCACAGATACGCAGTATTTT
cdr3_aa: CASSTSATDTQYF

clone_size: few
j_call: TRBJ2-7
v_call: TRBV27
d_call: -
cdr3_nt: TGTGCCAAGCACAAGGAGAATCCGTCGGGGGATCACTACGAGCAGTACTTC
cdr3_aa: CAKHKENPSGDHYEQYF

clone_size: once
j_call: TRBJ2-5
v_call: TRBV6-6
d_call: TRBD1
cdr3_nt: TGTGCCAGCAGGGGACAGCACCAAGAGACCCAGTACTTC
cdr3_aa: CASRGQHQETQYF

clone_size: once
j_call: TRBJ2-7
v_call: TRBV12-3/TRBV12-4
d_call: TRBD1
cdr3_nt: TGTGCCAGCAGTTCCCCCGGGACAGTTGAATACGAGCAGTACTTC
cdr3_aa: CASSSPGTVEYEQYF

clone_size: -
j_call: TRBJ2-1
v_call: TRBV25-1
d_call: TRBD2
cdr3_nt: TGTGCCACCACGGGACTAGCGGGATACAATGAGCAGTTCTTC
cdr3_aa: CATTGLAGYNEQFF

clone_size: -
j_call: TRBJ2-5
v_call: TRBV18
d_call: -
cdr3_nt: TGTGCCAGCTCACACAGGGATTACCAAGAGACCCAGTACTTC
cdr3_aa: CASSHRDYQETQYF

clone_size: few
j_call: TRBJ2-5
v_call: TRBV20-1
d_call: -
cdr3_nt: TGCAGTGCTAGAGATCTGGGAAGGGCCGATAAAGAGACCCAGTACTTC
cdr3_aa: CSARDLGRADKETQYF

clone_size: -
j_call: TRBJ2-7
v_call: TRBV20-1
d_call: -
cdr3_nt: TGCAGTGCTACCTACCCTCCGGGACCACCGGGGGAGCAGTACTTC
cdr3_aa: CSATYPPGPPGEQYF

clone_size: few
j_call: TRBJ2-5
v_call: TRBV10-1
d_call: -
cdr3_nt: TGCGCCAGCAGTGAAGGACGGCAAGAAGAGACCCAGTACTTC
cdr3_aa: CASSEGRQEETQYF

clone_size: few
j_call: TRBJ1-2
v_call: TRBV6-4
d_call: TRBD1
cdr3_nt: TGTGCCAGCAGTGACTTGGCAGGGGGAGGCTACACCTTC
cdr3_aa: CASSDLAGGGYTF

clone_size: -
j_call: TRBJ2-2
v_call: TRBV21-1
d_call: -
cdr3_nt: TGTGCCAGCAGCAGACGACAGGAATGGTCCGGGGAGCTGTTTTTT
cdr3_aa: CASSRRQEWSGELFF

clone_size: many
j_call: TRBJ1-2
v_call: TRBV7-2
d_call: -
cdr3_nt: TGTGCCAGCAGCCCCCGAGTGTCGGTTTTTAACTATGGCTACACCTTC
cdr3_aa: CASSPRVSVFNYGYTF

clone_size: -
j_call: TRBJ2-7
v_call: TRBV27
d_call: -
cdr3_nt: TGTGCCAGCAGTTTATCGATAGCGACGGCCAACTCCTACGAGCAGTACTTC
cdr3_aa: CASSLSIATANSYEQYF

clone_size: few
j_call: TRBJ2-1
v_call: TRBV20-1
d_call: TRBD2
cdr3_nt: TGCAGTGTCCCGGGACTAGTATCTCTAAATGAGCAGTTCTTC
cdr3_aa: CSVPGLVSLNEQFF

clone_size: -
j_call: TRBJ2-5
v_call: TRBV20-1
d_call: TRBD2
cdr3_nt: TGCAGTGCTTTTGACGGGACTAGTGACGTGACCCAGTACTTC
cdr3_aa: CSAFDGTSDVTQYF

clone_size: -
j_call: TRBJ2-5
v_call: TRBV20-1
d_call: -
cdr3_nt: TGCAGTGCTAAGGTTGGCGGCTGGCGGGACGAGACCCAGTACTTC
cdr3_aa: CSAKVGGWRDETQYF

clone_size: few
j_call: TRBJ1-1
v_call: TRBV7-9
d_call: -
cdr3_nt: TGTGCCAGCAGCGAAGGGACGGGGAACACTGAAGCTTTCTTT
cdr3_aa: CASSEGTGNTEAFF

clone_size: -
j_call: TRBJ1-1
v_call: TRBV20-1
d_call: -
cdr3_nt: TGCAGTGCTGCCTACCCCCGGACACGGAACACTGAAGCTTTCTTT
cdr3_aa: CSAAYPRTRNTEAFF

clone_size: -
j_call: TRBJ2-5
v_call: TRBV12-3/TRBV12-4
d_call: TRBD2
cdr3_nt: TGTACCAGCTCAGAACTAGCGGGAGGTTCTGGGGAGACCCAGTACTTC
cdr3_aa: CTSSELAGGSGETQYF

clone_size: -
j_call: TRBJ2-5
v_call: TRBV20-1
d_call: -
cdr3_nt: TGCAGTGCTAGAGGGGGTATAGGGTGGGAGACCCAGTACTTC
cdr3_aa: CSARGGIGWETQYF

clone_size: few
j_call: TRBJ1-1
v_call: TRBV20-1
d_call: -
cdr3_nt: TGCAGTGCTAGAGATCCGACTGAAGCTTTCTTT
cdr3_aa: CSARDPTEAFF

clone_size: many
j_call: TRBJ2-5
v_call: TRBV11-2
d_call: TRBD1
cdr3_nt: TGTGCCAGCAGACCGACAGGGTCGGGGGAGACCCAGTACTTC
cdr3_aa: CASRPTGSGETQYF

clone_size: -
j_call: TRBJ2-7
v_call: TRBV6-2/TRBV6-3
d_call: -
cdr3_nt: TGTGCCAGCAGGGGGCAAAGGTCGGGCGAGCAGTACTTC
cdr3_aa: CASRGQRSGEQYF

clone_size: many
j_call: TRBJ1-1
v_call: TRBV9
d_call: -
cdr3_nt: TGTGCCAGCAGCGTAGGGGGTTCGAACACTGAAGCTTTCTTT
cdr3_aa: CASSVGGSNTEAFF

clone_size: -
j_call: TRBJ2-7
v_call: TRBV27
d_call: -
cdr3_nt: TGTGCCAGCAGAAGCGGTCGCACCTACGAGCAGTACTTC
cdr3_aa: CASRSGRTYEQYF

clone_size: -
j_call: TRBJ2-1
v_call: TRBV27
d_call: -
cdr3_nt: TGTGCCAGCAGTTTACTCGCCTCCTACAATGAGCAGTTCTTC
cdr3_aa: CASSLLASYNEQFF

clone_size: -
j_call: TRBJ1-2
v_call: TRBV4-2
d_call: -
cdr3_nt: TGTGCCAGCAGCCAAGAAGTTTTGCAGACCGATGGCTACACCTTC
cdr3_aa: CASSQEVLQTDGYTF

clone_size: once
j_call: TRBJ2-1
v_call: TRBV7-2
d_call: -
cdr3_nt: TGTGCCAGCAGGCTGACGGGGTCCTACAATGAGCAGTTCTTC
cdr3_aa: CASRLTGSYNEQFF

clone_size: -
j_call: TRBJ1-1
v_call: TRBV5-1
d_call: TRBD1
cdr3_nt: TGCGCCAGCAGCTTGGACGGGACAGGACTAATAAACACTGAAGCTTTCTTT
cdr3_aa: CASSLDGTGLINTEAFF

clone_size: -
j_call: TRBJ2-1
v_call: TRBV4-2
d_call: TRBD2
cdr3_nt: TGTGCCAGCAGCCAAGCCGAGACTAGCGGCTACAATGAGCAGTTCTTC
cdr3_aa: CASSQAETSGYNEQFF

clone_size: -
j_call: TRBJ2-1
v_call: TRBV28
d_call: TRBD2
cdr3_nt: TGTGCCAGCAGTTCCGGGAGCGGGGGTAATGAGCAGTTCTTC
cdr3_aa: CASSSGSGGNEQFF

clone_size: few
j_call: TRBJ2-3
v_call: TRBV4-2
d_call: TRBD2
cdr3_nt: TGTGCCAGCAGCCAAGCAATGGCGGGAGGATATCCTAGCACAGATACGCAGTATTTT
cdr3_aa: CASSQAMAGGYPSTDTQYF

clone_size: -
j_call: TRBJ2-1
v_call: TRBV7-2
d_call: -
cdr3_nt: TGTGCCAGCAGCTCCTTCGGGGTCGGGGCCTACAATGAGCAGTTCTTC
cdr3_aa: CASSSFGVGAYNEQFF

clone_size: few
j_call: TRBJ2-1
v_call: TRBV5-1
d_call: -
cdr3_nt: TGCGCCAGCAGCTTGCGGCGAAATGAGCAGTTCTTC
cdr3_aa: CASSLRRNEQFF

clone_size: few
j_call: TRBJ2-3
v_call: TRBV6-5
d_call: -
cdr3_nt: TGTGCCAGCAGCGATTCTGGAATCCCTAGCACAGATACGCAGTATTTT
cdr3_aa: CASSDSGIPSTDTQYF

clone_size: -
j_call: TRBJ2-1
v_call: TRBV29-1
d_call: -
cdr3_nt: TGCAGCGTTGAAGATGACAGGTCGTCCTACAATGAGCAGTTCTTC
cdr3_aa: CSVEDDRSSYNEQFF

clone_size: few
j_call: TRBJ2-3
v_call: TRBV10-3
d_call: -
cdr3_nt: TGTGCCATCAGTGACCAAGAGGCAGATACGCAGTATTTT
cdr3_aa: CAISDQEADTQYF

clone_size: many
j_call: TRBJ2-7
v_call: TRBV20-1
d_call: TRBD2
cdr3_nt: TGCAGTGCCACTAGCGGGGACTACGAGCAGTACTTC
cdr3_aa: CSATSGDYEQYF